Included here is one TCR beta chain sequence, with context. This specimen belongs to a study of shared clonotypes between healthy human individuals. It was CD45RO-negative cells, positively selected for CCR7, that made up naive CD8 cells, with terminally differentiated effector memory CD45RA+ cells excluded. This table comes from immunoSEQ multiplex PCR, and its TCRdb copy is limited to in-frame clones, with some not included. Seen here are some 2.1 million clones, roughly 93% observed once, and the top ten hold more than 1.5%. Unmatched junction bases numbered 7, after V lost 0 bases and J lost 0 bases. Per germline, CDR1 MGHRA and CDR2 YSYEKL. This CDR3 region has 18 residues.

J is TRBJ1-3 and V is TRBV4-1; TRBD1 matches 8 bases. Sequenced material: naive CD8+ T cells from PBMCs. The sequence came from a man younger than 30 in good health. Some clones in this sample may be carry-over from other donors' samples. The CDR3 loop reads CASSQDRTGSVSGNTIYF. DNA of the CDR3: TGCGCCAGCAGCCAAGACAGGACAGGGTCTGTCTCTGGAAACACCATATATTTT.